This passage covers 21 T cell receptor beta chains from one sample sequenced in a study of tumor and adjacent non-tumor tissue in lung cancer. The library came from three nested PCR rounds adapted from ARM-PCR protocols. MiXCR, applied by TCRdb to the multiplex PCR reads, yields one record per CDR3 protein. The sample consists of 60,000 to 90,000 distinct CDR3 sequences, roughly 70% of them appearing once. RNA was extracted from bulk tissue without any cell sorting. This non-tumor lung sample came from over 3 cm beyond the tumor edge. The specimen sequenced was distant non-tumor lung tissue. These receptors all come from a woman aged 50 to 65 with non-small cell lung cancer.

This rearrangement joins TRBV3-1 to TRBJ1-1; D perhaps matches TRBD1 (6 bases). Trimming shortened V by 4 bases and J by 6 bases, and 9 bases separated the two germline ends. This CDR3 is built from 12 residues. CDR1 LGHDT and CDR2 YNNKEL come from the germline V gene (reference sequence). The CDR3 spells CASSRQDAEAFF. DNA for the CDR3: TGTGCCAGCAGCCGACAGGACGCTGAAGCTTTCTTT.

With regard to this clonotype: At one end, the junction sequence differs from germline, possibly due to a read error. The chain uses TRBV20-1 and TRBJ2-7, with D hard to call. The CDR3 extends over 15 amino acids. Germline lookup yields CDR1 DFQATT and CDR2 SNEGSKA (reference sequence). The CDR3 DNA is TGCAGTGCTAGTACGGAACTCGGCGATTCCTACGAGCACTACTTC. Its protein is CSASTELGDSYEHYF.

Regarding this clonotype: A junction end diverges from the germline sequence, so it may reflect a read error. The chain links TRBV11-2 to TRBJ2-7, with 8 positions matching TRBD1. Germline V gene lookup returns CDR1 SGHAT and CDR2 FQNNGV. The CDR3 consists of 15 residues. CDR3 sequence reads: CASSSGTGRTYKQCF. CDR3 nucleotide sequence: TGTGCCAGCAGCTCGGGGACAGGCCGGACTTACAAGCAGTGCTTC.

This rearrangement joins TRBV11-2 to TRBJ2-1; D may be TRBD2 (5 bases). V was clipped by 5 bases and J by 13 bases, with 27 bases between them. The length of the CDR3 is 16 residues. Germline assignment: CDR1 SGHAT and CDR2 FQNNGV. The DNA of the CDR3 is TGTGCCAGCAGCCCGAGACTACCGGGAAGATTAGGTGATCAGTTCTTC. This encodes CASSPRLPGRLGDQFF.

This clonotype has ten or more counts. The gene calls are TRBV5-6 and TRBJ2-6; D is ambiguous. V lost 2 bases to trimming and J lost 2 bases, with 5 bases between them. The germline V gene has CDR1 SGHDT and CDR2 YYEEEE. The CDR3 totals 14 residues. The CDR3 DNA is TGTGCCAGCAGCTTATTTGCTGGGGCCAACGTCCTGACTTTC. Amino acids: CASSLFAGANVLTF. The full variable domain, its missing parts supplied by reference TRBV5-6 and TRBJ2-6, is DAGVTQSPTHLIKTRGQQVTLRCSPKSGHDTVSWYQQALGQGPQFIFQYYEEEERQRGNFPDRFSGHQFPNYSSELNVNALLLGDSALYLCASSLFAGANVLTFGAGSRLTVL.

This clonotype was recorded once. At one end the junction does not follow the germline gene, possibly because of a read error. This rearrangement joins TRBV5-1 to TRBJ2-1, with D maybe TRBD2 (5 bases). The CDR3 totals 15 residues. Germline V lookup: CDR1 SGHRS, CDR2 YFSETQ. CDR3: CASMRRLVGANEHFF. DNA of the CDR3: TGCGCCAGCATGAGGAGGCTAGTGGGAGCGAATGAGCACTTCTTC.

About this clonotype: One junction end does not reproduce the germline sequence, and a read error may be involved. V usage is TRBV24-1 and J usage is TRBJ1-5; 7 bases are shared with TRBD1. This CDR3 region has 16 residues. Germline V lookup: CDR1 KGHDR, CDR2 SFDVKD. The CDR3 is CATSDSGAGGNQPRHF. In nucleotides, the CDR3 is TGTGCCACCAGTGATTCGGGCGCAGGGGGTAACCAGCCCCGGCATTTT.

As regards this clonotype: One junction end does not reproduce the germline sequence, and a read error may be involved. The rearrangement links TRBV20-1 to TRBJ2-5; D uncertain. The CDR3 has 14 amino acids. CDR1 and CDR2 (germline): DFQATT, SNEGSKA (reference sequence). Here the CDR3 reads CSARDHLLEETQCF. For the CDR3, the DNA is TGCAGTGCTAGAGATCACTTGTTGGAAGAGACCCAGTGCTTC.

A note on this clonotype: Germline is not matched at one junction end, which may reflect a read error. J is TRBJ2-1 and V is TRBV11-3; D is ambiguous. The CDR3 spans 16 residues. CDR1 and CDR2 (germline): SGHNT, YENEEA. The CDR3 DNA reads TGTGCCAGCAGCGAAAGTCGGCAGAGCTCCTACAATGGGCAGTTATTC. The encoded protein is CASSESRQSSYNGQLF.

On this clonotype itself: Given a much more abundant clone one base away, this may be a read error. A read error is likely, as this CDR3 ends without the conserved phenylalanine or tryptophan. The rearrangement joins TRBV7-9 to TRBJ2-1; D tentatively fits TRBD1 or TRBD2 (5 bases each). Looked up from germline, CDR1 is SEHNR and CDR2 is FQNEAQ (reference sequence). Trimming cost V 0 bases and J 4 bases, with 16 bases left between them. This CDR3 contains 17 residues. CDR3 in DNA: TGTGCCAGCAGCTTAGCGCTGGGGACCGGGCCGTACAATGAGCAGTTCTTA. Encoded protein: CASSLALGTGPYNEQFL.

The chain uses TRBV12-3 or TRBV12-4 and TRBJ2-1, with TRBD1 as a possible D gene (6 bases). The CDR3 is 13 amino acids. CDR3 amino acids: CPCSFQGSNEQFF. The CDR3, as DNA: TGTCCCTGCAGTTTTCAGGGGAGCAACGAGCAGTTCTTC.

Remarks on this clonotype: One end of the junction varies from germline; a read error may be responsible. This chain joins TRBV11-3 and TRBJ2-3; D is undetermined. The germline CDR1 and CDR2 sequences are SGHNT and YENEEA. CDR3 size: 13 residues. CDR3 DNA sequence: TGTGCCAGCAGCACCAGAGGTAGAGATATGCAGTATTTT. It encodes CASSTRGRDMQYF.

The J gene is TRBJ1-2, the V gene TRBV5-1; no clear D gene. Deletions cut 4 bases from V and 3 bases from J, with 7 bases between. CDR1 SGHRS and CDR2 YFSETQ come from the germline V gene. CDR3 size: 12 residues. CDR3 DNA: TGCGCCAGCAGCCTGCAGTACTATGGCTACACCTTC. It translates to CASSLQYYGYTF. Drawing the rest from reference TRBV5-1 and TRBJ1-2, the complete variable domain is KAGVTQTPRYLIKTRGQQVTLSCSPISGHRSVSWYQQTPGQGLQFLFEYFSETQRNKGNFPGRFSGRQFSNSRSEMNVSTLELGDSALYLCASSLQYYGYTFGSGTRLTVV.

CDR3: CASSAGTLWQYF. The CDR3 DNA sequence: TGTGCCAGCAGCGCCGGGACTTTGTGGCAGTATTTT. The chain couples TRBV11-2 to TRBJ2-3; D is possibly TRBD2 (6 bases). Germline CDR1 is SGHAT and CDR2 is FQNNGV. The V end lost 5 bases, the J end lost 11 bases, and 14 bases lay between the germline ends. The CDR3 runs 12 residues.

By proportion, this clonotype is medium-sized. The gene calls are TRBV11-2 and TRBJ2-7, with 9 bases identical to TRBD2. The CDR3 totals 14 residues. CDR1 and CDR2 (germline): SGHAT, FQNNGV. Unmatched junction bases numbered 7, after V lost 0 bases and J lost 10 bases. The CDR3 coding sequence is TGTGCCAGCAGCTTAGACCCGGGAGCGGGAGGTCAGTACTTC. Residues: CASSLDPGAGGQYF.

This clonotype was seen only once. Germline is not matched at one junction end, which may reflect a read error. The chain joins TRBV11-1 to TRBJ2-1; D is ambiguous. CDR3 length: 15 amino acids. Germline V gene sequence: CDR1 SGHAT, CDR2 FQDESV (reference sequence). This chain's CDR3 is CASSQGISSNNEQFF. The DNA for the CDR3 is TGTGCCAGCAGCCAAGGGATTAGCTCAAACAATGAGCAATTCTTC.

This chain links TRBV11-2 with TRBJ2-7; D may match TRBD1 or TRBD2 (6 bases each). This CDR3 contains 13 residues. In germline, CDR1 is SGHAT, CDR2 FQNNGV. Trimming removed 4 bases at V and 7 bases at J, with 14 bases between. The CDR3 DNA is TGTGCCAGCAGCTCAGGGGAGGTCGTGGAGCAGTACTTC. Translation: CASSSGEVVEQYF.

Many counts were recorded for this clonotype. The V call is TRBV20-1, the J call TRBJ2-1; TRBD2 matches 7 bases. Germline CDR1 and CDR2: DFQATT and SNEGSKA (reference sequence). There are 13 residues in the CDR3. With V trimmed by 6 bases and J by 4 bases, 6 bases remained unmatched. The CDR3 nucleotides are TGCAGTGCGGGACTATCTTCTTACAATGAGCAGTTCTTC. Translated, it gives CSAGLSSYNEQFF.

This sequence joins TRBV30 and TRBJ2-3; D gene uncertain. V gave up 0 bases and J gave up 0 bases, with 4 bases separating them. The CDR3 runs to 13 residues. Per the germline V gene, CDR1 is GTSNPN and CDR2 is SVGIG (reference sequence). CDR3 coding DNA: TGTGCCTGGAGTGTGTGGAGCACAGATACGCAGTATTTT. It is translated as CAWSVWSTDTQYF.

Notes on this clonotype: Germline is not matched at one junction end, which may reflect a read error. The chain recombines TRBV11-1 with TRBJ2-3, with TRBD1 matching over 7 bases. Germline V gene lookup returns CDR1 SGHAT and CDR2 FQDESV (reference sequence). The CDR3 is 14 residues long. This chain's CDR3 is CATSIATGADTQFF. CDR3 in DNA: TGTGCCACCAGCATCGCTACAGGGGCTGATACGCAGTTTTTT.

This clonotype appeared once. A read error may account for a junction end that differs from germline. The chain carries TRBV4-1 and TRBJ2-1, with D uncertain. Germline V gene sequence: CDR1 MGHRA, CDR2 YSYEKL. The CDR3 extends over 19 amino acids. CDR3 protein: CASSQPTGGASLSYNEQLF. The CDR3 coding sequence is TGCGCAAGCAGCCAGCCAACGGGTGGAGCATCACTCTCCTACAATGAGCAGCTCTTC.